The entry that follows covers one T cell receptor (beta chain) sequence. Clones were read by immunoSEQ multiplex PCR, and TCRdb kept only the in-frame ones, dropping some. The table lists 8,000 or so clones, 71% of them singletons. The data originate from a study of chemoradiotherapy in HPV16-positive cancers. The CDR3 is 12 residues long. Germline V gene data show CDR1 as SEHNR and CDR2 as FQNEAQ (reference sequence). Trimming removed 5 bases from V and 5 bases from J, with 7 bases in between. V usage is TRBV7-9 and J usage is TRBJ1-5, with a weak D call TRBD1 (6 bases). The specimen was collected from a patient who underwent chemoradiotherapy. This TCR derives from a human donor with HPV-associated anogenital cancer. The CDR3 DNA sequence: TGTGCCAGCAGCAGGGGGGATCAGCCCCAGCATTTT. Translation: CASSRGDQPQHF.